This entry features one TCR beta chain sequence. The antigen is not known. These data belong to a study of cytomegalovirus exposure and HLA in healthy donors. CDR3 length: 14 amino acids. Germline CDR1 reads SGHRS; CDR2 reads YFSETQ. V shed 0 bases and J shed 1 base, with 7 bases lying between them. Findings and limits, study-wide: Diagnosis of cytomegalovirus status made by the classifier reportedly showed high specificity and sensitivity. TCR beta chains numbering some 150 were designated cytomegalovirus-associated.

Libraries were prepared by immunoSEQ multiplex PCR; TCRdb keeps only in-frame clonotypes and omits some of them. The sample lists 150,000 to 200,000 clones; over 80% were seen once. Among the 110 or so subjects of the validation cohort, separate from the roughly 670-subject first cohort, were the donors. The V and J genes are TRBV5-1 and TRBJ2-5; D perhaps matches TRBD2 (6 bases). This TCR derives from a man aged 25 to 40 in good health and CMV-seropositive. Specimen: PBMCs. The CDR3 DNA follows: TGCGCCAGCAGCTTGGTTAGCGGCCAAGAGACCCAGTACTTC. Translating it yields CASSLVSGQETQYF.